Listed below are T cell receptor beta chains from one sample, sequenced in a study of shared clonotypes between healthy human individuals. Generated by immunoSEQ multiplex PCR, the TCRdb table keeps only in-frame clones and is missing some. The repertoire holds hundreds of thousands of clones, with roughly three quarters as singletons. The sequencing input was PBMCs. All receptors come from a woman aged 40-49 years in good health. Some clones in this sample may be carry-over from other donors' samples. CDR3s include the opening cysteine and the closing phenylalanine or tryptophan. Fields, in order: J gene, D gene, V gene, clone size, CDR3 protein, CDR3 DNA. The D gene is left open where the match is weak. The size of a clone is reported for some rows only, either as once, few or many, or as a class for expanded clones.

j_gene: TRBJ2-1; d_gene: TRBD2; v_gene: TRBV9; abundance: .; CDR3aa: CASSALAASYNEQFF; CDR3nt: TGTGCCAGCAGCGCACTAGCGGCCTCCTACAATGAGCAGTTCTTC
j_gene: TRBJ2-7; d_gene: .; v_gene: TRBV7-9; abundance: .; CDR3aa: CASSSRVRRLEQYF; CDR3nt: TGTGCCAGCAGCTCCAGGGTTAGGCGGCTCGAGCAGTACTTC
j_gene: TRBJ1-1; d_gene: TRBD1; v_gene: TRBV11-2; abundance: .; CDR3aa: CASKTGEVTEAFF; CDR3nt: TGTGCCAGCAAAACAGGGGAGGTTACTGAAGCTTTCTTT
j_gene: TRBJ2-6; d_gene: .; v_gene: TRBV25-1; abundance: few; CDR3aa: CASRGSGANVLTF; CDR3nt: TGTGCCAGCAGGGGAAGTGGGGCCAACGTCCTGACTTTC
j_gene: TRBJ2-2; d_gene: .; v_gene: TRBV6-6; abundance: .; CDR3aa: CASSYAELEEGGELFF; CDR3nt: TGTGCCAGCAGTTACGCGGAGCTTGAGGAGGGCGGGGAGCTGTTTTTT
j_gene: TRBJ1-4; d_gene: .; v_gene: TRBV18; abundance: .; CDR3aa: CASSTSENEKLFF; CDR3nt: TGTGCCAGCTCAACGTCAGAAAATGAAAAACTGTTTTTT
j_gene: TRBJ1-5; d_gene: .; v_gene: TRBV7-3; abundance: .; CDR3aa: CASSRDSNQPQHF; CDR3nt: TGTGCCAGCAGCCGGGACAGCAATCAGCCCCAGCATTTT
j_gene: TRBJ2-3; d_gene: TRBD2; v_gene: TRBV9; abundance: .; CDR3aa: CASSPQTSEDTQYF; CDR3nt: TGTGCCAGCAGCCCCCAGACTAGCGAAGATACGCAGTATTTT
j_gene: TRBJ2-1; d_gene: TRBD2; v_gene: TRBV9; abundance: .; CDR3aa: CASSVGEGTSGTHEQFF; CDR3nt: TGTGCCAGCAGCGTCGGAGAGGGGACTAGCGGGACGCATGAGCAGTTCTTC
j_gene: TRBJ1-2; d_gene: .; v_gene: TRBV18; abundance: .; CDR3aa: CASSPLETNYGYTF; CDR3nt: TGTGCCAGCTCACCATTGGAGACCAACTATGGCTACACCTTC
j_gene: TRBJ2-1; d_gene: .; v_gene: TRBV27; abundance: .; CDR3aa: CASSLPALPRGYNEQFF; CDR3nt: TGTGCCAGCAGTTTGCCCGCGCTTCCGAGAGGCTACAATGAGCAGTTCTTC
j_gene: TRBJ2-1; d_gene: TRBD2; v_gene: TRBV6-4; abundance: .; CDR3aa: CASRGGRDYNEQFF; CDR3nt: TGTGCCAGCAGGGGTGGGAGGGACTACAATGAGCAGTTCTTC
j_gene: TRBJ2-1; d_gene: .; v_gene: TRBV28; abundance: .; CDR3aa: CASTFGGNEQFF; CDR3nt: TGTGCCAGCACCTTCGGAGGAAATGAGCAGTTCTTC
j_gene: TRBJ2-7; d_gene: .; v_gene: TRBV7-8; abundance: .; CDR3aa: CASSPPSYEQYF; CDR3nt: TGTGCCAGCAGCCCCCCCTCCTACGAGCAGTACTTC
j_gene: TRBJ1-5; d_gene: .; v_gene: TRBV27; abundance: .; CDR3aa: CASSLGGHQPQHF; CDR3nt: TGTGCCAGCAGTTTAGGGGGCCATCAGCCCCAGCATTTT
j_gene: TRBJ1-1; d_gene: .; v_gene: TRBV10-3; abundance: .; CDR3aa: CAIARDELTEAFF; CDR3nt: TGTGCCATCGCCCGGGATGAATTGACTGAAGCTTTCTTT
j_gene: TRBJ2-5; d_gene: .; v_gene: TRBV2; abundance: few; CDR3aa: CAGLGGTGETQYF; CDR3nt: TGTGCCGGTCTTGGGGGTACGGGCGAGACCCAGTACTTC
j_gene: TRBJ2-2; d_gene: .; v_gene: TRBV5-1; abundance: .; CDR3aa: CASRPDPNTGELFF; CDR3nt: TGCGCCAGCAGACCGGACCCTAACACCGGGGAGCTGTTTTTT
j_gene: TRBJ1-1; d_gene: TRBD1; v_gene: TRBV18; abundance: .; CDR3aa: CASSPWTGGSNTEAFF; CDR3nt: TGTGCCAGCTCACCATGGACAGGGGGCTCGAACACTGAAGCTTTCTTT
j_gene: TRBJ2-5; d_gene: .; v_gene: TRBV29-1; abundance: .; CDR3aa: CSVEEGTIQETQYF; CDR3nt: TGCAGCGTTGAAGAAGGGACGATCCAAGAGACCCAGTACTTC
j_gene: TRBJ2-2; d_gene: .; v_gene: TRBV7-7; abundance: .; CDR3aa: CASSFLTNTGELFF; CDR3nt: TGTGCTAGCAGCTTTTTGACGAACACCGGGGAGCTGTTTTTT
j_gene: TRBJ2-6; d_gene: .; v_gene: TRBV2; abundance: .; CDR3aa: CASSTDGGANVLTF; CDR3nt: TGTGCCAGCAGCACAGATGGGGGGGCCAACGTCCTGACTTTC
j_gene: TRBJ2-7; d_gene: .; v_gene: TRBV21-1; abundance: .; CDR3aa: CASSRGRIRLFQYEQYF; CDR3nt: TGTGCCAGCAGCAGAGGTAGAATACGGTTGTTTCAGTACGAGCAGTACTTC
j_gene: TRBJ2-1; d_gene: .; v_gene: TRBV5-1; abundance: .; CDR3aa: CASSSRRGWDEQFF; CDR3nt: TGCGCCAGCAGCTCCCGAAGAGGCTGGGATGAGCAGTTCTTC
j_gene: TRBJ2-1; d_gene: TRBD2; v_gene: TRBV6-6; abundance: .; CDR3aa: CASGTSINEQFF; CDR3nt: TGTGCCAGCGGGACTAGCATCAATGAGCAGTTCTTC
j_gene: TRBJ2-5; d_gene: .; v_gene: TRBV11-2; abundance: .; CDR3aa: CASSRGPQETQYF; CDR3nt: TGTGCCAGCAGCCGAGGACCTCAAGAGACCCAGTACTTC
j_gene: TRBJ1-1; d_gene: .; v_gene: TRBV6-6; abundance: few; CDR3aa: CATQWTEAFF; CDR3nt: TGTGCCACACAGTGGACTGAAGCTTTCTTT
j_gene: TRBJ2-7; d_gene: .; v_gene: TRBV10-1; abundance: .; CDR3aa: CASSATDSYEQYF; CDR3nt: TGCGCCAGCAGTGCCACTGACTCCTACGAGCAGTACTTC
j_gene: TRBJ2-1; d_gene: TRBD2; v_gene: TRBV5-1; abundance: .; CDR3aa: CASSLLEAGSYNEQFF; CDR3nt: TGCGCCAGCAGCTTATTAGAAGCGGGAAGCTACAATGAGCAGTTCTTC
j_gene: TRBJ1-1; d_gene: .; v_gene: TRBV7-2; abundance: .; CDR3aa: CASSRRFRAGTEAFF; CDR3nt: TGTGCCAGCAGCCGACGTTTTAGGGCCGGGACTGAAGCTTTCTTT
j_gene: TRBJ2-5; d_gene: TRBD2; v_gene: TRBV29-1; abundance: .; CDR3aa: CSVRGRRLNQETQYF; CDR3nt: TGCAGCGTTCGCGGGAGGCGCCTGAATCAAGAGACCCAGTACTTC
j_gene: TRBJ1-4; d_gene: .; v_gene: TRBV7-9; abundance: .; CDR3aa: CASSPGVLGEKLFF; CDR3nt: TGTGCCAGCAGCCCCGGGGTATTGGGTGAAAAACTGTTTTTT
j_gene: TRBJ1-3; d_gene: .; v_gene: TRBV14; abundance: .; CDR3aa: CASSQGRISGNTIYF; CDR3nt: TGTGCCAGCAGCCAAGGGCGGATCTCTGGAAACACCATATATTTT
j_gene: TRBJ2-3; d_gene: .; v_gene: TRBV21-1; abundance: .; CDR3aa: CASSKEGQPRITDTQYF; CDR3nt: TGTGCCAGCAGCAAAGAGGGACAGCCACGAATCACAGATACGCAGTATTTT
j_gene: TRBJ1-2; d_gene: .; v_gene: TRBV28; abundance: few; CDR3aa: CASSLLRGDYGYTF; CDR3nt: TGTGCCAGCAGTTTACTCAGGGGAGACTATGGCTACACCTTC
j_gene: TRBJ2-1; d_gene: .; v_gene: TRBV27; abundance: .; CDR3aa: CASSPTRSSYNEQFF; CDR3nt: TGTGCCAGCAGTCCAACTAGGTCGTCGTACAATGAGCAGTTCTTC
j_gene: TRBJ1-4; d_gene: .; v_gene: TRBV25-1; abundance: .; CDR3aa: CASSEWGSDEKLFF; CDR3nt: TGTGCCAGCAGTGAATGGGGATCGGATGAAAAACTGTTTTTT
j_gene: TRBJ2-7; d_gene: .; v_gene: TRBV4-1; abundance: .; CDR3aa: CASSRSLGGAGYEQYF; CDR3nt: TGCGCCAGCAGCCGCTCACTCGGGGGCGCGGGCTACGAGCAGTACTTC
j_gene: TRBJ1-4; d_gene: .; v_gene: TRBV4-1; abundance: .; CDR3aa: CASSQARTVNEKLFF; CDR3nt: TGCGCCAGCAGCCAAGCTCGGACAGTGAATGAAAAACTGTTTTTT
j_gene: TRBJ2-7; d_gene: .; v_gene: TRBV11-2; abundance: .; CDR3aa: CASSLGPLGNYEQYF; CDR3nt: TGTGCCAGCAGCTTAGGACCGCTGGGGAACTACGAGCAGTACTTC
j_gene: TRBJ2-4; d_gene: .; v_gene: TRBV18; abundance: .; CDR3aa: CASSEQGLAKNIQYF; CDR3nt: TGTGCCAGCTCAGAACAGGGTTTAGCCAAAAACATTCAGTACTTC
j_gene: TRBJ2-2; d_gene: .; v_gene: TRBV5-1; abundance: once; CDR3aa: CASSVSDPAGELFF; CDR3nt: TGCGCCAGCAGCGTTAGCGACCCGGCCGGGGAGCTGTTTTTT
j_gene: TRBJ2-5; d_gene: TRBD2; v_gene: TRBV27; abundance: .; CDR3aa: CASSLYGGIETQYF; CDR3nt: TGTGCCAGCAGTTTATACGGGGGGATAGAGACCCAGTACTTC
j_gene: TRBJ2-5; d_gene: TRBD2; v_gene: TRBV27; abundance: few; CDR3aa: CASSLSRLAGGGETQYF; CDR3nt: TGTGCCAGCAGTTTATCGCGACTAGCGGGAGGGGGGGAGACCCAGTACTTC
j_gene: TRBJ1-5; d_gene: TRBD1; v_gene: TRBV11-2; abundance: .; CDR3aa: CASSFDRGDQPQHF; CDR3nt: TGTGCCAGCAGCTTCGACAGGGGTGATCAGCCCCAGCATTTT
j_gene: TRBJ2-7; d_gene: .; v_gene: TRBV6-1; abundance: .; CDR3aa: CASSDGTYEQYF; CDR3nt: TGTGCCAGCAGTGACGGAACCTACGAGCAGTACTTC
j_gene: TRBJ2-3; d_gene: .; v_gene: TRBV28; abundance: once; CDR3aa: CASSLVRGGTDTQYF; CDR3nt: TGTGCCAGCAGTTTGGTCCGAGGGGGCACAGATACGCAGTATTTT
j_gene: TRBJ2-7; d_gene: .; v_gene: TRBV5-4; abundance: .; CDR3aa: CASSLGPGSSTSYEQYF; CDR3nt: TGTGCCAGCAGCTTGGGCCCTGGGTCCTCGACCTCCTACGAGCAGTACTTC
j_gene: TRBJ2-5; d_gene: TRBD1; v_gene: TRBV5-1; abundance: .; CDR3aa: CASSLETGGQETQYF; CDR3nt: TGCGCCAGCAGCTTGGAGACAGGGGGACAAGAGACCCAGTACTTC
j_gene: TRBJ1-5; d_gene: .; v_gene: TRBV19; abundance: .; CDR3aa: CASSRVPQPQHF; CDR3nt: TGTGCCAGTAGTAGGGTTCCTCAGCCCCAGCATTTT
j_gene: TRBJ2-3; d_gene: .; v_gene: TRBV28; abundance: .; CDR3aa: CASSSPSAGTTDTQYF; CDR3nt: TGTGCCAGCAGTTCCCCCAGTGCGGGAACCACAGATACGCAGTATTTT
j_gene: TRBJ2-7; d_gene: .; v_gene: TRBV7-2; abundance: .; CDR3aa: CASTVGGLYEQYF; CDR3nt: TGTGCCAGCACCGTAGGGGGTCTCTACGAGCAGTACTTC